This entry concerns a single T cell receptor (beta chain). This entry belongs to a study of human T cells and chemical hapten exposure. Study summary: Weekly diphenylcyclopropenone doses were given to patients' scalps across the roughly 25-week study.

Time point indicated: pre-sensitization, week 0. Treatment noted: therapeutic diphenylcyclopropenone sensitization with weekly scalp DPC. Alopecia patients, 18 to 70 years old and DPC-suitable, served as donors. MiXCR, run by TCRdb on the RACE reads, gives a single entry per CDR3 protein. This table has more than 55,000 distinct CDR3 sequences, 11% appearing once. V was cut by 3 bases and J by 12 bases, with 9 bases left in between. The CDR3 runs 11 residues. Germline-derived CDR1 and CDR2 are SGHTA and FQGNSA. This specimen consisted of whole blood, obtained in connection with sensitization to the hapten diphenylcyclopropenone (DPC). This TCR was sampled from a woman between 40 and 50 years old with alopecia areata. Some clones in this sample may be carry-over from other donors' samples. The genes are TRBV7-2 and TRBJ2-1; D ambiguous. CDR3 protein: CASSLMTGQFF. The CDR3, as DNA: TGTGCCAGCAGCTTGATGACTGGGCAGTTCTTC.